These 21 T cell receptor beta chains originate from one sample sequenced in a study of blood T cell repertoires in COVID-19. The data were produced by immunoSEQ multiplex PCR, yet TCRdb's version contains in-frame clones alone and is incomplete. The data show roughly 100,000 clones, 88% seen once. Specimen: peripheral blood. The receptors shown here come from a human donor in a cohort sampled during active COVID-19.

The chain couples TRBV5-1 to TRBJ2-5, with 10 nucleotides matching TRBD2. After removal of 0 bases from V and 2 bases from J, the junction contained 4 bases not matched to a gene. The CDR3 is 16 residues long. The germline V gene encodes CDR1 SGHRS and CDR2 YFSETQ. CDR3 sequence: CASSLVGSGGQETQYF. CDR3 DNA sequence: TGCGCCAGCAGCTTGGTGGGTAGCGGGGGGCAAGAGACCCAGTACTTC. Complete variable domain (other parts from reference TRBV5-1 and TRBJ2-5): KAGVTQTPRYLIKTRGQQVTLSCSPISGHRSVSWYQQTPGQGLQFLFEYFSETQRNKGNFPGRFSGRQFSNSRSEMNVSTLELGDSALYLCASSLVGSGGQETQYFGPGTRLLVL.

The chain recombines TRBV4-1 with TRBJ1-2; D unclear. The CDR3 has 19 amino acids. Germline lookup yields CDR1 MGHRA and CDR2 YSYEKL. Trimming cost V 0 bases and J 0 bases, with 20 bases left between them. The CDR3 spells CASSQDRTPAGRANYGYTF. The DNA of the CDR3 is TGCGCCAGCAGCCAAGATCGGACTCCGGCAGGCCGAGCTAACTATGGCTACACCTTC.

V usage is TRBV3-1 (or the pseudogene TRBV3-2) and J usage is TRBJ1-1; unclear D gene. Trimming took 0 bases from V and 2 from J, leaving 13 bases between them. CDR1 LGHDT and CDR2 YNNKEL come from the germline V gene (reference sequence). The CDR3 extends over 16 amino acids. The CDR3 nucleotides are TGTGCCAGCAGCCAAGATATCGGTCCTTTCAACACTGAAGCTTTCTTT. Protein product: CASSQDIGPFNTEAFF.

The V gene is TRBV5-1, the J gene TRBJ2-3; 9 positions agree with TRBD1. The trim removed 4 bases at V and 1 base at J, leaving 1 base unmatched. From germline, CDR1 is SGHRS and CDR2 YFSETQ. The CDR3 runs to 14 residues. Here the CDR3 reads CASSRTGGTDTQYF. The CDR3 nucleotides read TGCGCCAGCAGCAGGACAGGGGGCACAGATACGCAGTATTTT. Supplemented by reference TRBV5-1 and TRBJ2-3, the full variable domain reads KAGVTQTPRYLIKTRGQQVTLSCSPISGHRSVSWYQQTPGQGLQFLFEYFSETQRNKGNFPGRFSGRQFSNSRSEMNVSTLELGDSALYLCASSRTGGTDTQYFGPGTRLTVL.

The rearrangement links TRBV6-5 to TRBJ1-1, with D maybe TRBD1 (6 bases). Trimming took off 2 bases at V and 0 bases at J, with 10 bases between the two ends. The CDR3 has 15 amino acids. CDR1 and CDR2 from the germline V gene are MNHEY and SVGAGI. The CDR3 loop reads CASSYGGDMNTEAFF. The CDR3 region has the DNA TGTGCCAGCAGTTACGGGGGGGACATGAACACTGAAGCTTTCTTT.

The CDR3 spells CASSLISGTEAFF. CDR3 in DNA: TGTGCCAGCAGCTTGATCTCAGGCACTGAAGCTTTCTTT. V and J are TRBV5-4 and TRBJ1-1; no firm D call. The ends were cut back, 1 base at V and 4 bases at J, with 8 bases in the middle. The CDR3 is made up of 13 amino acids. CDR1 is SGHNT and CDR2 is YYREEE in the germline V gene (reference sequence).

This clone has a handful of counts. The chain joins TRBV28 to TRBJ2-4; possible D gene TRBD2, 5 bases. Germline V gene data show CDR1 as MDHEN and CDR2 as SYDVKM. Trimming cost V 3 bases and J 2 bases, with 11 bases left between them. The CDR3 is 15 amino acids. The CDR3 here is CASSFSGSTKNIQYF. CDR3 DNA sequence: TGTGCCAGCAGTTTCTCGGGATCGACCAAAAACATTCAGTACTTC.

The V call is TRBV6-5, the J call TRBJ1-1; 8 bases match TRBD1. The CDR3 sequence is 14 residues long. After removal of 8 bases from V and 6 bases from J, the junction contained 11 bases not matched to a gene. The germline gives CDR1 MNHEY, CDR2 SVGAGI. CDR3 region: CASGIRTGRAEAFF. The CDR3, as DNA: TGTGCCAGCGGGATTAGGACAGGGAGGGCTGAAGCTTTCTTT.

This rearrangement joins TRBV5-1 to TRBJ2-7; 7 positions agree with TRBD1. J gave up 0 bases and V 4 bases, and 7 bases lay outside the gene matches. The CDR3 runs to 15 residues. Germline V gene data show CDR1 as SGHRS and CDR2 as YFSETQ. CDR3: CASSPGTVSSYEQYF. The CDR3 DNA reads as TGCGCCAGCAGCCCTGGGACAGTTAGCTCCTACGAGCAGTACTTC.

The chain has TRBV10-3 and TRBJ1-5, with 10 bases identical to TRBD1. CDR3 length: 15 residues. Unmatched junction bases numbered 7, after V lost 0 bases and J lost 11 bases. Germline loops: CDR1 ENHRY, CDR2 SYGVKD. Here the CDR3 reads CAISESGQGFGAQHF. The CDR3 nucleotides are TGTGCCATCAGTGAGTCGGGACAGGGGTTTGGAGCCCAGCATTTT.

CDR3 protein: CASRGQNANTGELFF. CDR3 in DNA: TGCGCCAGCAGGGGACAGAACGCGAACACCGGGGAGCTGTTTTTT. The rearrangement links TRBV4-1 to TRBJ2-2; 7 bases align to TRBD1. The germline V gene encodes CDR1 MGHRA and CDR2 YSYEKL. With 6 bases clipped from V and 0 bases from J, the junction kept 4 bases outside the gene matches. The CDR3 runs 15 residues.

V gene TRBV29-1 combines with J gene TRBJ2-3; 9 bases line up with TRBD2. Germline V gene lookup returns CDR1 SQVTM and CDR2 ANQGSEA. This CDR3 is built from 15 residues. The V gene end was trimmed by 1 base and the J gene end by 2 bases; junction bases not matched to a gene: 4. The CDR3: CSVEGTSALTDTQYF. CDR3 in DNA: TGCAGCGTTGAAGGGACTAGCGCCCTCACAGATACGCAGTATTTT.

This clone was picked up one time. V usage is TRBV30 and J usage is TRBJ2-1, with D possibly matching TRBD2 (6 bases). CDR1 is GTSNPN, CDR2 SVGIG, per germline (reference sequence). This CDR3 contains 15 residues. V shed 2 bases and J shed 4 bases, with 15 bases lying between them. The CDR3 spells CAWSTLADGYNEQFF. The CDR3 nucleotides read TGTGCCTGGAGTACGTTAGCGGACGGGTACAATGAGCAGTTCTTC. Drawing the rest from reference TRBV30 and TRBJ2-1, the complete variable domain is SQTIHQWPATLVQPVGSPLSLECTVEGTSNPNLYWYRQAAGRGLQLLFYSVGIGQISSEVPQNLSASRPQDRQFILSSKKLLLSDSGFYLCAWSTLADGYNEQFFGPGTRLTVL.

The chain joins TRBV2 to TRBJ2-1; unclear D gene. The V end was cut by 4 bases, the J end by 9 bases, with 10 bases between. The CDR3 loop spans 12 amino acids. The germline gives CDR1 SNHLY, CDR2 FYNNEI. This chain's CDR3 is CASSVTNGEQFF. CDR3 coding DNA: TGTGCCAGCAGTGTCACTAATGGTGAGCAGTTCTTC.

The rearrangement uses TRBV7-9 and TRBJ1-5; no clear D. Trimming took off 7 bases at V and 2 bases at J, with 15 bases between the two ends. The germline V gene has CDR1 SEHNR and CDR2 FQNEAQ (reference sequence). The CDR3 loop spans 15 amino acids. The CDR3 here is CASTSSRQGNQPQHF. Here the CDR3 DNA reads TGTGCCAGCACCTCCTCCAGGCAGGGCAATCAGCCCCAGCATTTT.

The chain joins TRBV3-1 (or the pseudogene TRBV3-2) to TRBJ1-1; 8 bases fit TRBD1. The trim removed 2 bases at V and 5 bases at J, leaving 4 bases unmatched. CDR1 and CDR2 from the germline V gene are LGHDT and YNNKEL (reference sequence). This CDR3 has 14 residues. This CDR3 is CASSQRTGRTEAFF. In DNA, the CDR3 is TGTGCCAGCAGCCAACGGACAGGGAGGACTGAAGCTTTCTTT.

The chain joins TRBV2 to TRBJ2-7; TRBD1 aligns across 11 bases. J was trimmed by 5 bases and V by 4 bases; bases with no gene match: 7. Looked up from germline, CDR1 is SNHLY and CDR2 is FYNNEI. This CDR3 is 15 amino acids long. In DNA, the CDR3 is TGTGCCAGCAGTGCCGGGACAGGGGGTATGGACGAGCAGTACTTC. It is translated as CASSAGTGGMDEQYF.

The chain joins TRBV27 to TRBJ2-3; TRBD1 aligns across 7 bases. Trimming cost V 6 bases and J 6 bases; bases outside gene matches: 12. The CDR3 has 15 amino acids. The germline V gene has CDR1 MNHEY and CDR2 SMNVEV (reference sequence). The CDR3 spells CASRPLSGRGDTQYF. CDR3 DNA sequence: TGTGCCAGCAGGCCCCTTAGTGGCAGGGGGGATACGCAGTATTTT.

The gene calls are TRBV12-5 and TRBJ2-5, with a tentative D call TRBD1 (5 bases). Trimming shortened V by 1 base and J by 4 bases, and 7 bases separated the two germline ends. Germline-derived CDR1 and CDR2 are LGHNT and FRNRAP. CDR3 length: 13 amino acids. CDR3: CASGLGGGETQYF. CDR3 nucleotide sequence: TGTGCTAGTGGTTTGGGGGGCGGAGAGACCCAGTACTTC.

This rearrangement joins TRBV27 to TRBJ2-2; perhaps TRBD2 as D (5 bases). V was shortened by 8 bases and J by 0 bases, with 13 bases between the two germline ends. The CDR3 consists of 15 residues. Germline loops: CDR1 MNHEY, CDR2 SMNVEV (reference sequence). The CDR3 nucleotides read TGTGCCAGCGGACTCAACGGGCCGAACACCGGGGAGCTGTTTTTT. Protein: CASGLNGPNTGELFF.

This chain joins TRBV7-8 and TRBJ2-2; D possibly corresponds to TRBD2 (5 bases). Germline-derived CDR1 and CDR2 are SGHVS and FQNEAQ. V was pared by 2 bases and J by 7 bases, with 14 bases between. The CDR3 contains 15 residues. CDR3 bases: TGTGCCAGCAGCTTAAACGGAGGAACAGTCGGGGAGCTGTTTTTT. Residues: CASSLNGGTVGELFF.